This T cell receptor beta chain comes out of a study of T-cell memory formation after mild COVID-19. Study in general: TCR clusters were largely donor specific.

Germline-derived CDR1 and CDR2 are MGHRA and YSYEKL. The CDR3 consists of 14 residues. V was cut by 0 bases and J by 4 bases, with 9 bases left in between. A note on this clonotype: As yet, its antigen is unknown.

One entry per CDR3 protein, called by TCRdb with MiXCR from the 5' RACE reads. In the table there are 470,000 or so distinct CDR3 sequences, roughly 25% of which are singletons. Regarding the study as a whole: Of the contracting clones, CD4+ ones lay mainly in CM and EM, and CD8+ ones in EMRA. Later expanders leaned CD4+, whereas clones that contracted between day 15 and 85 were balanced CD4/CD8.

Sequences were obtained from PBMCs or a T cell subset sorted from them (not recorded which). The sequence was collected from an adult woman who had mild COVID-19 (a few samples of this study predate the infection). Cell type and time point are not known. The chain couples TRBV4-1 to TRBJ1-2, with a weak D call TRBD1 (6 bases). The CDR3 DNA follows: TGCGCCAGCAGCCAAGAAGGGGGGAGCTATGGCTACACCTTC. Its translation: CASSQEGGSYGYTF.